This T cell receptor (beta chain) was sequenced for a study of T cell responses to AZD1222 COVID-19 vaccine. General observations from the study: The sample set comprised mostly white British donors with more females, and clonal diversity was possibly underestimated. Repertoires in all cases were sampled only once the peak T cell response had passed. Spike-wide vaccine-associated CD4 TCRs dominated at 160-218 and 743-854.

Assay: immunoSEQ multiplex PCR; the TCRdb copy retains only in-frame clones and omits some. The table records about 120,000 clones, roughly nine tenths of them present only once. This CDR3 has 15 amino acids. Germline CDR1 LNHDA, CDR2 SQIVND (reference sequence). V was shortened by 5 bases and J by 1 base, with 14 bases between the two germline ends. To note about this clone: The antigen remains undetermined.

V is TRBV19 and J is TRBJ1-1; D gene uncertain. The receptor was isolated from an adult in good health. This sample comprised peripheral blood, obtained on day 0 of AZD1222 vaccination. This CDR3 reads CASSAPRDWNTEAFF. The CDR3 DNA sequence: TGTGCCAGTAGTGCTCCCCGGGATTGGAACACTGAAGCTTTCTTT. Using reference TRBV19 and TRBJ1-1 for the parts outside the CDR3, the full variable domain is DGGITQSPKYLFRKEGQNVTLSCEQNLNHDAMYWYRQDPGQGLRLIYYSQIVNDFQKGDIAEGYSVSREKKESFPLTVTSAQKNPTAFYLCASSAPRDWNTEAFFGQGTRLTVV.